One sample yielded the 24 T cell receptor beta chains listed below, sequenced in a study of shared clonotypes between healthy human individuals. Produced via immunoSEQ multiplex PCR; TCRdb's table is partial and in-frame only. The sample includes about 2.4 million clones, approximately 94% of them seen just once. The specimen was naive CD4+ T cells from PBMCs. Subset defined: CD45RA+ positively selected. These receptors were obtained from a young man in good health. Some clones in this sample may be carry-over from other donors' samples.

The chain joins TRBV27 to TRBJ1-6; D gene unclear. The length of the CDR3 is 13 residues. Between the trimmed V and J ends, which lost 0 bases and 10 bases, there was a span of 7 bases. CDR1 and CDR2 (germline): MNHEY, SMNVEV (reference sequence). CDR3 DNA sequence: TGTGCCAGCAGTTTATCGGTACCCTCACCCCTCCACTTT. As protein: CASSLSVPSPLHF.

The CDR3, as DNA: TGTGCCAGCAGTTTAAGGGGGTATCAGCCCCAGCATTTT. It yields the protein CASSLRGYQPQHF. This chain uses TRBV28 with TRBJ1-5; a weak D match, TRBD1 (6 bases). CDR3 length equals 13 residues. V lost 2 bases to trimming and J lost 5 bases, with 7 bases between them. The germline V gene has CDR1 MDHEN and CDR2 SYDVKM.

The chain is built from TRBV28 and TRBJ2-7, with 8 positions matching TRBD2. V was clipped by 5 bases and J by 3 bases; unmatched bases: 6. This CDR3 contains 14 residues. The germline V gene has CDR1 MDHEN and CDR2 SYDVKM. For the CDR3, the DNA is TGTGCCAGCAGTCCCTCGAGCGGGAGCTACGAGCAGTACTTC. Residues: CASSPSSGSYEQYF.

The rearrangement links TRBV19 to TRBJ1-5; D might be TRBD1 (5 bases). V shed 4 bases and J shed 9 bases, with 16 bases lying between them. Germline V gene sequence: CDR1 LNHDA, CDR2 SQIVND (reference sequence). This CDR3 region has 14 residues. The CDR3 bases are TGTGCCAGTAGTACAGGGACCCCGTATTCGCCCCAGCATTTT. Residues: CASSTGTPYSPQHF.

The chain uses TRBV2 and TRBJ2-7, with D tentatively TRBD1 (5 bases). The CDR3 contains 15 residues. The V end was cut by 4 bases, the J end by 1 base, with 14 bases between. CDR1 and CDR2 (germline): SNHLY, FYNNEI. DNA of the CDR3: TGTGCCAGCAGTGCCCAGGTGACAGCGTCCTACGAGCAGTACTTC. Encoded protein: CASSAQVTASYEQYF.

This clone was seen a single time. This chain uses TRBV5-1 with TRBJ2-2; 11 bases match TRBD2. The junction had 8 bases not matched to a gene; V was cut back by 6 bases and J by 4 bases. Germline V gene data show CDR1 as SGHRS and CDR2 as YFSETQ. The CDR3 covers 16 residues. The CDR3 sequence is CASNWIAGGVTGELFF. The CDR3 nucleotides are TGCGCCAGCAACTGGATAGCGGGAGGGGTCACCGGGGAGCTGTTTTTT. Combining the CDR3 with reference TRBV5-1 and TRBJ2-2 gives the whole variable domain KAGVTQTPRYLIKTRGQQVTLSCSPISGHRSVSWYQQTPGQGLQFLFEYFSETQRNKGNFPGRFSGRQFSNSRSEMNVSTLELGDSALYLCASNWIAGGVTGELFFGEGSRLTVL.

The rearrangement uses TRBV29-1 and TRBJ2-7; D possibly corresponds to TRBD2 (6 bases). With 4 bases removed from V and 1 base from J, the gap between germline ends came to 14 bases. The CDR3 spans 14 residues. Germline V gene lookup returns CDR1 SQVTM and CDR2 ANQGSEA. The CDR3 region is CSVGPTSWSYEQYF. CDR3 coding DNA: TGCAGCGTTGGTCCGACTAGTTGGTCCTACGAGCAGTACTTC.

The rearrangement joins TRBV7-2 to TRBJ1-6, with TRBD1 matching over 10 bases. CDR3 length equals 14 residues. Germline loops: CDR1 SGHTA, CDR2 FQGNSA. Unmatched junction bases numbered 0, after V lost 0 bases and J lost 10 bases. The CDR3 loop reads CASSLATGGSPLHF. CDR3 sequence (DNA): TGTGCCAGCAGCTTAGCGACAGGGGGCTCACCCCTCCACTTT.

The V call is TRBV18, the J call TRBJ1-6; D possibly corresponds to TRBD1 (6 bases). The CDR3 has 15 amino acids. Between the trimmed V and J ends, which lost 4 bases and 7 bases, there was a span of 14 bases. In germline, CDR1 is KGHSH, CDR2 LQKENI. CDR3 bases: TGTGCCAGCTCACTCTCGGCAGGGGACAATTCACCCCTCCACTTT. This encodes CASSLSAGDNSPLHF.

The chain joins TRBV18 to TRBJ2-5, with 7 bases identical to TRBD1. The last part of the DNA fits TRBJ2-7 better; the J call may be wrong. CDR3 length: 15 residues. Germline V gives CDR1 KGHSH, CDR2 LQKENI. CDR3 in DNA: TGTGCCAGCTCACCGGGGACAGACCCGTCCTACGAGCAGTACTTC. This sequence encodes CASSPGTDPSYEQYF.

The chain couples TRBV7-3 to TRBJ2-3; 7 bases line up with TRBD1. The CDR3 consists of 14 residues. Germline-derived CDR1 and CDR2 are SGHTA and FQGTGA. J was trimmed by 4 bases and V by 6 bases; bases with no gene match: 7. CDR3 sequence (DNA): TGTGCCAGCAGTCAGACAGGGATTGCAGATACGCAGTATTTT. Its protein is CASSQTGIADTQYF.

The chain joins TRBV27 to TRBJ2-3; perhaps TRBD1 as D (6 bases). Germline CDR1 reads MNHEY; CDR2 reads SMNVEV (reference sequence). This CDR3 has 13 residues. Trimming cost V 4 bases and J 1 base, with 6 bases left between them. The CDR3 DNA follows: TGTGCCAGCAGTTACAGGGGCACAGATACGCAGTATTTT. This encodes CASSYRGTDTQYF.

This chain uses TRBV28 with TRBJ1-3; D possibly corresponds to TRBD1 (5 bases). Per germline, CDR1 MDHEN and CDR2 SYDVKM. There are 15 residues in the CDR3. V lost 5 bases, J lost 4 bases, and 15 bases lay in between. CDR3: CASSRPGQGGNTIYF. DNA of the CDR3: TGTGCCAGCAGTCGACCGGGGCAGGGAGGAAACACCATATATTTT.

Turning to this clone: Other DNA sequences in this sample translate to the same CDR3. This chain joins TRBV9 and TRBJ2-2; weak D call: TRBD1 (7 bases). V was cut by 0 bases and J by 4 bases, with 13 bases left in between. The CDR3 sequence is 16 residues long. In germline, CDR1 is SGDLS, CDR2 YYNGEE. The CDR3 here is CASSVGTGGATGELFF. DNA of the CDR3: TGTGCCAGCAGCGTAGGGACAGGAGGGGCCACCGGGGAGCTGTTTTTT.

V and J are TRBV28 and TRBJ1-2; 8 bases fit TRBD1. In germline, CDR1 is MDHEN, CDR2 SYDVKM. J lost 6 bases, V lost 10 bases, and 4 bases had no gene match. The CDR3 contains 11 residues. The CDR3 DNA is TGTGCCACCACGACAGGGGATGGCTACACCTTC. Protein: CATTTGDGYTF.

The chain employs TRBV5-1 and TRBJ2-3; D may be TRBD2 (6 bases). Per germline, CDR1 SGHRS and CDR2 YFSETQ. This CDR3 contains 16 residues. Trimming removed 0 bases at V and 4 bases at J, with 15 bases between. The CDR3 loop reads CASSLGTTRSADTQYF. The CDR3 nucleotides are TGCGCCAGCAGCTTGGGGACTACTCGAAGTGCAGATACGCAGTATTTT.

The chain links TRBV9 to TRBJ2-1; tentative D call: TRBD1 (5 bases). V gave up 3 bases and J gave up 5 bases, with 18 bases separating them. Germline values: CDR1 SGDLS, CDR2 YYNGEE. The CDR3 contains 16 residues. CDR3 bases: TGTGCCAGCAGCGCGGGTAGGGGTAGTGGCCACAATGAGCAGTTCTTC. It codes for CASSAGRGSGHNEQFF.

Notes on this clone: Within the sample, other DNA sequences also encode this same CDR3. The rearrangement links TRBV29-1 to TRBJ1-1; D is possibly TRBD1 (5 bases). Trimming took 4 bases from V and 4 from J, leaving 10 bases between them. The CDR3 runs to 12 residues. The germline V gene has CDR1 SQVTM and CDR2 ANQGSEA. CDR3 coding DNA: TGCAGCGTTGCCACAGGACCCACTGAAGCTTTCTTT. It translates to CSVATGPTEAFF.

The rearrangement uses TRBV6-6 and TRBJ1-3; D gene uncertain. V lost 4 bases to trimming and J lost 1 base, with 8 bases between them. The CDR3 totals 14 residues. CDR1 is MNHNY and CDR2 is SVGAGI in the germline V gene (reference sequence). The CDR3 coding sequence is TGTGCCAGCAGTTCGGATCCTTCTGGAAACACCATATATTTT. Its protein product is CASSSDPSGNTIYF.

There are a few counts of this clone. This chain uses TRBV2 with TRBJ1-5; D perhaps matches TRBD1 (5 bases). This CDR3 region has 13 residues. V was clipped by 8 bases and J by 5 bases, with 13 bases between them. CDR1 is SNHLY and CDR2 is FYNNEI in the germline V gene. The chain's CDR3 is CASHRGGYQPQHF. The CDR3, as DNA: TGTGCCAGCCACCGGGGGGGGTATCAGCCCCAGCATTTT.

The chain is built from TRBV7-8 and TRBJ1-1; unclear D gene. Germline CDR1 and CDR2: SGHVS and FQNEAQ. Trimming cost V 4 bases and J 1 base, with 10 bases left between them. The CDR3 consists of 14 residues. CDR3 region: CASSSDGPNTEAFF. CDR3 DNA: TGTGCCAGCAGCTCCGACGGACCGAACACTGAAGCTTTCTTT.

The rearrangement uses TRBV9 and TRBJ2-1, with a tentative D call TRBD2 (6 bases). CDR1 is SGDLS and CDR2 is YYNGEE in the germline V gene. Trimming removed 4 bases at V and 2 bases at J, with 19 bases between. This CDR3 is 17 amino acids long. CDR3 in amino acids: CASSPPRGAGAYNEQFF. The CDR3 coding sequence is TGTGCCAGCAGCCCACCCCGAGGAGCGGGCGCCTACAATGAGCAGTTCTTC.

This chain links TRBV2 with TRBJ1-5, with 10 bases identical to TRBD1. Germline loops: CDR1 SNHLY, CDR2 FYNNEI. CDR3 size: 14 residues. Unmatched junction bases numbered 5, after V lost 6 bases and J lost 6 bases. CDR3 sequence reads: CASSSTGGGQPQHF. DNA of the CDR3: TGTGCCAGCAGCTCGACAGGGGGCGGTCAGCCCCAGCATTTT.

V gene TRBV27 combines with J gene TRBJ2-1; D call uncertain. The CDR3 has 13 residues. CDR1 MNHEY and CDR2 SMNVEV come from the germline V gene (reference sequence). The V end was cut by 5 bases, the J end by 1 base, with 6 bases between. In nucleotides, the CDR3 is TGTGCCAGCAGTGGGATTTCCTACAATGAGCAGTTCTTC. It codes for CASSGISYNEQFF.